The present T cell receptor beta chain was sequenced within a study of T cell repertoires in cytomegalovirus infection. One entry per CDR3 protein results from TCRdb running MiXCR on the reads. This sample yields approximately 500,000 distinct CDR3 sequences, of which about 11% are seen a single time; roughly a tenth belongs to the top ten. This clonotype occurred many times. Per germline, CDR1 SGHVS and CDR2 FNYEAQ. V gave up 5 bases and J gave up 1 base; unmatched junction bases: 3. The CDR3 sequence is 14 residues long. This clonotype was obtained from a human donor in good health (CMV status not recorded). Some clones in this sample may be carry-over from other donors' samples. The specimen was PBMCs. The chain uses TRBV7-6 and TRBJ1-1; 8 positions agree with TRBD1. The CDR3 DNA follows: TGTGCCAGCAGCCCGGACAGGGAGAACACTGAAGCTTTCTTT. It codes for CASSPDRENTEAFF.